This is a list of T cell receptor beta chains from one sample in a study of cytomegalovirus exposure and HLA in healthy donors. Sequenced by immunoSEQ multiplex PCR; TCRdb stores in-frame clones only, minus some. The sample holds tens of thousands of clones; less than 8% are singletons and the top ten take 2% to 2.5%. The specimen was PBMCs. Every receptor here comes from a man in his fifties or sixties in good health and CMV-seronegative. CDR3s include the opening cysteine and the closing phenylalanine or tryptophan. A D gene is named only where the DNA matches it firmly. Size is stated for part of the rows, as once, few or many counts, or as a class when the clone is expanded.

v_gene: TRBV28; len: 14; abundance: few; d_gene: .; j_gene: TRBJ1-4; CDR3aa: CASSSLLGGEKLFF; CDR3nt: TGTGCCAGCAGTTCTCTGTTGGGAGGCGAAAAACTGTTTTTT
v_gene: TRBV5-6; len: 14; abundance: .; d_gene: TRBD1; j_gene: TRBJ1-1; CDR3aa: CASSFGGPDRVGFF; CDR3nt: TGTGCCAGCAGCTTCGGGGGACCTGACAGGGTCGGTTTCTTT
v_gene: TRBV14; len: 14; abundance: .; d_gene: .; j_gene: TRBJ2-1; CDR3aa: CASSQVSGPSEQFF; CDR3nt: TGTGCCAGCAGCCAAGTGTCAGGCCCGTCTGAGCAGTTCTTC
v_gene: TRBV28; len: 15; abundance: .; d_gene: .; j_gene: TRBJ2-7; CDR3aa: CASSLLGGDLYEKYF; CDR3nt: TGTGCCAGCAGCCTTCTCGGGGGAGACCTATACGAGAAGTACTTC
v_gene: TRBV11-3; len: 16; abundance: .; d_gene: TRBD2; j_gene: TRBJ2-7; CDR3aa: CASSLGGSSSYHEQYF; CDR3nt: TGTGCCAGCAGCTTAGGCGGGAGTTCCTCGTACCACGAGCAGTACTTC
v_gene: TRBV2; len: 13; abundance: .; d_gene: .; j_gene: TRBJ1-5; CDR3aa: CASRDSLNQPQHF; CDR3nt: TGTGCCAGCAGGGACAGTCTCAATCAGCCCCAGCATTTT
v_gene: TRBV28; len: 13; abundance: .; d_gene: TRBD1; j_gene: TRBJ1-2; CDR3aa: CASSLAGGNGYTF; CDR3nt: TGTGCCAGCAGTTTGGCAGGGGGTAATGGCTACACCTTC
v_gene: TRBV6-1; len: 13; abundance: few; d_gene: TRBD2; j_gene: TRBJ2-3; CDR3aa: CASRGGGADTQYF; CDR3nt: TGTGCCAGCAGGGGTGGGGGGGCAGATACGCAGTATTTT
v_gene: TRBV18; len: 14; abundance: few; d_gene: TRBD2; j_gene: TRBJ2-3; CDR3aa: CASSPISGRDTQYF; CDR3nt: TGTGCCAGCTCACCGATTAGCGGGAGGGATACGCAGTATTTT
v_gene: TRBV4-1; len: 18; abundance: .; d_gene: .; j_gene: TRBJ1-4; CDR3aa: CASSLGRDLIATNEKLFF; CDR3nt: TGCGCCAGCAGCCTTGGACGGGATCTTATTGCAACTAATGAAAAACTGTTTTTT
v_gene: TRBV6-5; len: 14; abundance: .; d_gene: TRBD1; j_gene: TRBJ1-2; CDR3aa: CASSEGQAPYGYTF; CDR3nt: TGTGCCAGCAGCGAGGGACAGGCCCCCTATGGCTACACCTTC
v_gene: TRBV6-6; len: 15; abundance: few; d_gene: TRBD1; j_gene: TRBJ1-6; CDR3aa: CASSYSTGSNSPLHF; CDR3nt: TGTGCCAGCAGTTACTCGACAGGGTCAAATTCACCCCTCCACTTT
v_gene: TRBV4-3; len: 20; abundance: .; d_gene: TRBD2; j_gene: TRBJ2-3; CDR3aa: CASSQDTPGVTSGRTDTQYF; CDR3nt: TGCGCCAGCAGCCAAGATACCCCGGGGGTAACTAGCGGAAGAACAGATACGCAGTATTTT
v_gene: TRBV4-1; len: 16; abundance: few; d_gene: .; j_gene: TRBJ2-1; CDR3aa: CASSQDPGLSSFEQFF; CDR3nt: TGCGCCAGCAGCCAAGATCCGGGACTCTCCTCATTCGAGCAGTTCTTC
v_gene: TRBV5-1; len: 15; abundance: few; d_gene: .; j_gene: TRBJ2-7; CDR3aa: CASSSATKPPDEQYF; CDR3nt: TGCGCCAGCAGCTCCGCGACTAAGCCCCCAGACGAGCAGTACTTC
v_gene: TRBV10-3; len: 15; abundance: few; d_gene: TRBD2; j_gene: TRBJ2-1; CDR3aa: CATVLREGSYNEQFF; CDR3nt: TGTGCCACCGTTCTTCGGGAGGGTTCCTACAATGAGCAGTTCTTC
v_gene: TRBV5-5; len: 16; abundance: .; d_gene: .; j_gene: TRBJ1-5; CDR3aa: CASSPIPTGSNQPQHF; CDR3nt: TGTGCCAGCAGTCCAATACCGACAGGAAGCAATCAGCCCCAGCATTTT
v_gene: TRBV5-1; len: 15; abundance: .; d_gene: .; j_gene: TRBJ2-1; CDR3aa: CASSTTGDPINEQFF; CDR3nt: TGCGCCAGCAGCACAACAGGCGACCCGATCAATGAGCAGTTCTTC
v_gene: TRBV7-8; len: 14; abundance: few; d_gene: .; j_gene: TRBJ1-6; CDR3aa: CASSLKRGLSPLHF; CDR3nt: TGTGCCAGCAGCCTCAAAAGAGGGCTTTCACCCCTCCACTTT
v_gene: TRBV28; len: 17; abundance: few; d_gene: TRBD1; j_gene: TRBJ1-2; CDR3aa: CASSPTGNRQGSDGYTF; CDR3nt: TGTGCCAGCAGTCCCACCGGAAACCGACAGGGATCGGATGGCTACACCTTC
v_gene: TRBV6-1; len: 14; abundance: few; d_gene: TRBD1; j_gene: TRBJ1-5; CDR3aa: CASSQQGADQPQHF; CDR3nt: TGTGCCAGCAGCCAACAGGGGGCAGATCAGCCCCAGCATTTT
v_gene: TRBV7-8; len: 16; abundance: .; d_gene: TRBD2; j_gene: TRBJ2-1; CDR3aa: CASRLAGLAGYNEQFF; CDR3nt: TGTGCCAGCAGGTTGGCTGGACTAGCGGGTTACAATGAGCAGTTCTTC